One sample yielded the 20 T cell receptor beta chains listed below, sequenced in a study of T-cell reconstitution after alpha-beta-depleted transplantation in children. Preparation of the TCRbeta library involved a method that used unique molecular identifiers. One entry per CDR3 protein results from TCRdb running MiXCR on the PCR reads. The sample contains some 150,000 distinct CDR3 sequences, 7.5% to 9% of which appear only once. Material: PBMCs, mostly from graft donor cells, obtained 180 days after TCRalphabeta/CD19-depleted stem cell transplant. The receptors stem from a female patient younger than 10 who had a stem cell transplant for congenital amegakaryocytic thrombocytopenia, so the T cells may come from the graft donor.

This chain's CDR3 is CASSPGGAVETQYF. The CDR3 DNA follows: TGTGCCAGCTCACCAGGAGGGGCTGTGGAGACCCAGTACTTC. This sequence joins TRBV18 and TRBJ2-5; D possibly corresponds to TRBD2 (6 bases). The germline gives CDR1 KGHSH, CDR2 LQKENI. The CDR3 consists of 14 residues. The V and J ends lost 2 bases and 5 bases respectively, with 12 bases between them.

This clonotype came up a few times. The chain combines TRBV12-3 or TRBV12-4 with TRBJ2-1; TRBD2 matches 9 bases. This CDR3 spans 17 amino acids. V dropped 3 bases and J dropped 5; count of bases not matched to a gene: 11. CDR3 in DNA: TGTGCCAGCAGTTTGCCTCGCGGGGGGGCCTTCCACAATGAGCAGTTCTTC. It translates to CASSLPRGGAFHNEQFF.

This clonotype was picked up many times. The gene calls are TRBV6-5 and TRBJ1-2; unclear D gene. CDR3 size: 11 residues. The germline CDR1 and CDR2 sequences are MNHEY and SVGAGI. Trimming stripped 8 bases from V and 2 bases from J, with 6 bases between. CDR3 DNA sequence: TGTGCCAGCGCGGGAAACTATGGCTACACCTTC. Translated: CASAGNYGYTF.

The sample holds many counts of this clonotype. This chain uses TRBV5-1 with TRBJ2-1, with 10 nucleotides matching TRBD2. Trimming cost V 0 bases and J 12 bases; bases outside gene matches: 6. The germline gives CDR1 SGHRS, CDR2 YFSETQ. This CDR3 is 14 amino acids long. Here the CDR3 DNA reads TGCGCCAGCAGCTTGGGGACTAGCGGTGAAGGGCAGTTCTTC. This codes for CASSLGTSGEGQFF. Drawing the rest from reference TRBV5-1 and TRBJ2-1, the complete variable domain is KAGVTQTPRYLIKTRGQQVTLSCSPISGHRSVSWYQQTPGQGLQFLFEYFSETQRNKGNFPGRFSGRQFSNSRSEMNVSTLELGDSALYLCASSLGTSGEGQFFGPGTRLTVL.

A word on this clonotype: At one end, the junction sequence differs from germline, possibly due to a read error. CDR3 amino acids: CASRDRSSGNTMYF. CDR3 coding DNA: TGTGCCAGCAGGGACCGGAGCTCTGGAAACACCATGTATTTT. The gene calls are TRBV5-6 and TRBJ1-3; D ambiguous. CDR3 length: 14 residues. CDR1 is SGHDT and CDR2 is YYEEEE in the germline V gene.

As regards this clonotype: With a much larger clone just one base away, this may be a read error. The V gene is TRBV5-5, the J gene TRBJ1-5; TRBD1 might be the D (5 bases). The CDR3 extends over 16 amino acids. The germline V gene has CDR1 SGHKS and CDR2 YYEKEE (reference sequence). The CDR3: CASSFDGTPGRQPQDF. CDR3 nucleotides: TGTGCCAGCAGCTTCGACGGGACGCCTGGGCGGCAGCCCCAGGATTTT.

This clonotype has ten or more counts. The chain combines TRBV28 with TRBJ1-1, with 7 bases lining up with TRBD1. This CDR3 spans 15 amino acids. Germline V gives CDR1 MDHEN, CDR2 SYDVKM. Trimming removed 5 bases from V and 2 bases from J; junction bases left unmatched: 8. The CDR3 DNA is TGTGCCAGCAGTCCAACCGGGACAGTCAACACTGAAGCTTTCTTT. Translating gives CASSPTGTVNTEAFF.

This clonotype has a count of ten or more. The V call is TRBV25-1, the J call TRBJ2-5, with TRBD2 matching 14 bases. The germline V gene encodes CDR1 MGHDK and CDR2 SYGVNS. V was pared by 9 bases and J by 5 bases, with 8 bases of the junction left unmatched. The CDR3 has 15 amino acids. This chain's CDR3 is CASLEGLAGVETQYF. Written as DNA, the CDR3 is TGTGCCAGTCTCGAGGGACTAGCGGGAGTGGAGACCCAGTACTTC. Together with reference TRBV25-1 and TRBJ2-5, the CDR3 gives the full variable domain: EADIYQTPRYLVIGTGKKITLECSQTMGHDKMYWYQQDPGMELHLIHYSYGVNSTEKGDLSSESTVSRIRTEHFPLTLESARPSHTSQYLCASLEGLAGVETQYFGPGTRLLVL.

This clonotype was seen ten or more times. The chain has TRBV7-9 and TRBJ2-5, with 8 positions matching TRBD2. CDR1 and CDR2 from the germline V gene are SEHNR and FQNEAQ (reference sequence). J lost 5 bases, V lost 6 bases, and 5 bases had no gene match. CDR3 length: 13 amino acids. The CDR3 DNA sequence: TGTGCCAGCAGATCGACTAGCGCCGAGACCCAGTACTTC. Residues: CASRSTSAETQYF. Filled out from reference TRBV7-9 and TRBJ2-5, the complete variable domain reads DTGVSQNPRHKITKRGQNVTFRCDPISEHNRLYWYRQTLGQGPEFLTYFQNEAQLEKSRLLSDRFSAERPKGSFSTLEIQRTEQGDSAMYLCASRSTSAETQYFGPGTRLLVL.

This clonotype occurred many times. The rearrangement joins TRBV5-1 to TRBJ1-3; D unresolved. Germline loops: CDR1 SGHRS, CDR2 YFSETQ. Deletions cut 3 bases from V and 7 bases from J, with 17 bases between. The CDR3 totals 15 residues. In DNA form, the CDR3 reads TGCGCCAGCAGCTACGAGCCTCCAGGAGGGAACACCATATATTTT. This codes for CASSYEPPGGNTIYF. Drawing the rest from reference TRBV5-1 and TRBJ1-3, the complete variable domain is KAGVTQTPRYLIKTRGQQVTLSCSPISGHRSVSWYQQTPGQGLQFLFEYFSETQRNKGNFPGRFSGRQFSNSRSEMNVSTLELGDSALYLCASSYEPPGGNTIYFGEGSWLTVV.

The V gene is TRBV11-2, the J gene TRBJ2-1; TRBD2 matches 8 bases. The CDR3 consists of 11 residues. V lost 3 bases to trimming and J lost 12 bases; unmatched junction nucleotides: 1. Germline-derived CDR1 and CDR2 are SGHAT and FQNNGV. The CDR3 coding sequence is TGTGCCAGCAGCTTGGGGACTAGGCAGTTCTTC. Amino acid sequence: CASSLGTRQFF.

Turning to this clonotype: A read error may produce the germline difference seen at one junction end. The V and J genes are TRBV5-1 and TRBJ2-3; D might be TRBD2 (6 bases). The CDR3 totals 14 residues. Germline V gene data show CDR1 as SGHRS and CDR2 as YFSETQ. The CDR3 coding sequence is TGCGCCGGCAGCCCCGGGGGAATTTACGATACGCAGTATTTT. This gives the protein CAGSPGGIYDTQYF.

This chain joins TRBV20-1 and TRBJ2-5; 16 positions match TRBD2. The CDR3 consists of 16 residues. Trimming cost V 5 bases and J 6 bases; bases outside gene matches: 9. Germline lookup yields CDR1 DFQATT and CDR2 SNEGSKA (reference sequence). CDR3 nucleotide sequence: TGCAGTGCTGGGGGACTAGCGGGGGGGCGTCTTAAGACCCAGTACTTC. Protein sequence: CSAGGLAGGRLKTQYF.

This clonotype occurred many times. The chain couples TRBV5-1 to TRBJ1-1, with 8 bases that match TRBD1. There are 16 residues in the CDR3. The germline CDR1 and CDR2 sequences are SGHRS and YFSETQ. The V and J ends lost 1 base and 1 base, in that order; junction bases with no gene match: 6. The CDR3 reads CASSLQGAATNTEAFF. In DNA form, the CDR3 reads TGCGCCAGCAGCTTGCAGGGGGCAGCGACGAACACTGAAGCTTTCTTT.

In this sample, this clonotype turned up many times. The chain carries TRBV5-1 and TRBJ2-3; D call uncertain. Germline V gene sequence: CDR1 SGHRS, CDR2 YFSETQ. The ends were cut back, 7 bases at V and 0 bases at J, with 6 bases in the middle. The CDR3 runs to 12 residues. The CDR3 reads CASFTSTDTQYF. The CDR3 DNA sequence: TGCGCCAGCTTTACAAGCACAGATACGCAGTATTTT.

V is TRBV28 and J is TRBJ2-7; D may be TRBD1 or TRBD2 (5 bases each). Trimming removed 7 bases from V and 5 bases from J, with 9 bases in between. The V gene's germline CDR1 is MDHEN and CDR2 SYDVKM. The CDR3 is 11 residues long. Here the CDR3 reads CASKGRHEQYF. The CDR3 DNA is TGTGCCAGCAAGGGGAGACACGAGCAGTACTTC. Full variable domain (rest looked up from reference TRBV28 and TRBJ2-7): DVKVTQSSRYLVKRTGEKVFLECVQDMDHENMFWYRQDPGLGLRLIYFSYDVKMKEKGDIPEGYSVSREKKERFSLILESASTNQTSMYLCASKGRHEQYFGPGTRLTVT.

The gene calls are TRBV5-1 and TRBJ2-4; unclear D gene. The V and J ends lost 5 bases and 9 bases respectively, with 18 bases between them. The CDR3 loop spans 14 amino acids. Looked up from germline, CDR1 is SGHRS and CDR2 is YFSETQ. The CDR3 nucleotides read TGCGCCAGCAGGAACCTCTGGGAAGAAGGCATTCAGTACTTC. Protein product: CASRNLWEEGIQYF.

This clonotype came up many times. The gene calls are TRBV12-3 or TRBV12-4 and TRBJ2-3, with TRBD1 identical over 7 bases. The CDR3 is 14 residues long. Unmatched junction bases numbered 7, after V lost 6 bases and J lost 4 bases. DNA for the CDR3: TGTGCCAGCAGCCAAGGACAGGCTGCAGATACGCAGTATTTT. It yields the protein CASSQGQAADTQYF.

This clonotype has ten or more counts. The V call is TRBV30, the J call TRBJ2-7; the D is unclear. CDR3 size: 12 residues. V was trimmed by 5 bases and J by 5 bases, leaving 13 bases between them. Germline values: CDR1 GTSNPN, CDR2 SVGIG (reference sequence). CDR3 coding DNA: TGTGCCTGGGGCCACCTTGGGGACGAGCAGTACTTC. Protein product: CAWGHLGDEQYF.

This clonotype was recorded at least ten times. The rearrangement uses TRBV30 and TRBJ2-2; 8 bases are shared with TRBD2. The V and J ends lost 4 bases and 5 bases, in that order; junction bases with no gene match: 9. The CDR3 is 15 amino acids. Per germline, CDR1 GTSNPN and CDR2 SVGIG (reference sequence). The CDR3 bases are TGTGCCTGGAATTACCGGTCGGGAGGGACCGGGGAGCTGTTTTTT. It is translated as CAWNYRSGGTGELFF.